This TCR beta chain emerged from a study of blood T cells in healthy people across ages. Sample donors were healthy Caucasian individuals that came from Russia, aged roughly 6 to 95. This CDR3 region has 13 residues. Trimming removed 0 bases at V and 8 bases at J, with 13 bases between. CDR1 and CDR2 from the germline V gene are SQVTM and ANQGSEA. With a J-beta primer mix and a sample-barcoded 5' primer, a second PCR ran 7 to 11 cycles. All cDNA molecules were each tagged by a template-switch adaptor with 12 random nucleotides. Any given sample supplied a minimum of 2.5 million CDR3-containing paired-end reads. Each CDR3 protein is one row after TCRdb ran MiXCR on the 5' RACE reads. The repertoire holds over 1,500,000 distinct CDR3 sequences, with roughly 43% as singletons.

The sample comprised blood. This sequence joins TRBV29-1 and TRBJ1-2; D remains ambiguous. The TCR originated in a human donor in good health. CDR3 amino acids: CSVEDLGSVGYTF. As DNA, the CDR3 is TGCAGCGTTGAAGATCTGGGGAGTGTGGGCTACACCTTC.